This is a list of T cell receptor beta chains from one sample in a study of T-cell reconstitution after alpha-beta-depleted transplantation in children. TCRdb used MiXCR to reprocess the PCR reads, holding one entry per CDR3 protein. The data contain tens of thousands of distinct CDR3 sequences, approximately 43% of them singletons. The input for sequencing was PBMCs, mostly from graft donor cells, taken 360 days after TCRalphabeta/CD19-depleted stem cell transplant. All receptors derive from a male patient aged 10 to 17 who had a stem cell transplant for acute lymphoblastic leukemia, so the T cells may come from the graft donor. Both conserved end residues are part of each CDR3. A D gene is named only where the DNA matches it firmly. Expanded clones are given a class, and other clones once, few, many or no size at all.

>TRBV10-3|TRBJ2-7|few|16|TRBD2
TGTGCCATCAGTGAGGGGGGACTAGCGGGGGGTGACGAGCAGTACTTC
CAISEGGLAGGDEQYF
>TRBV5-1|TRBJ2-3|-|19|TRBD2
TGCGCCAGCAGCTTGGACCCCCTGACTAGCGGGAGAAGGACAGATACGCAGTATTTT
CASSLDPLTSGRRTDTQYF
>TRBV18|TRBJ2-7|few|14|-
TGTGCCAGCTCACCACGGACGGGAACCTACGAGCAGTACTTC
CASSPRTGTYEQYF
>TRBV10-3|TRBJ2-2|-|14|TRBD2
TGTGCCATCAAAAGCGGGAGCGCTCCCGGGGAGCTGTTTTTT
CAIKSGSAPGELFF
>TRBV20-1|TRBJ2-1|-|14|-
TGCAGTGCTAGGGGCACCCCAGAGATCGGGACCGAGTTCTTC
CSARGTPEIGTEFF
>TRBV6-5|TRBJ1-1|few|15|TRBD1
TGTGCCAGCAGTTCCAGAGTAGCAGGGGGTACTGAAGCTTTCTTT
CASSSRVAGGTEAFF
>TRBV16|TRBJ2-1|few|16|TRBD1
TGTGCCAGCAGCCATCCTGACAGGGTTATTGGAAATGAGCAGTTCTTC
CASSHPDRVIGNEQFF
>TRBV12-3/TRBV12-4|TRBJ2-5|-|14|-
TGTGCCAGCAGTTTACGAGTCGGTTTCGAGACCCAGTACTTC
CASSLRVGFETQYF
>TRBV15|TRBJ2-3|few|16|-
TGTGCCACCAGCAGAGTAGGTTTAGGAGACACAGATACGCAGTATTTT
CATSRVGLGDTDTQYF
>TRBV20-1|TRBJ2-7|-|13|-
TGCAGTGCTAGAAAGTGGGGCTCCTACGAGCAGTACTTC
CSARKWGSYEQYF
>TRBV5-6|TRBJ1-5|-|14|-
TGTGCCAGCAGCTTGGCAGGGGACAATCAGCCCCAGCATTTT
CASSLAGDNQPQHF
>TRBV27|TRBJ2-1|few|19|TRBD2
TGTGCCAGCAGTTTGTGGGGGAGACTAGCGGGAGTACCCCTCAATGAGCAGTTCTTC
CASSLWGRLAGVPLNEQFF
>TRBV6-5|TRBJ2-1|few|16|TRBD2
TGTGCCAGCAGTTACGGGGGGACTAGTGGGCGCAATGAGCAGTTCTTC
CASSYGGTSGRNEQFF
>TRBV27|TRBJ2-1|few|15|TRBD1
TGTGCCAGCAGTTCCCAGGGGACAGGGGGCAATGAGCAGTTCTTC
CASSSQGTGGNEQFF
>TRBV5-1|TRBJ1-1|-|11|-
TGCGCCAGCCGTACCGGGACCGGGACTTTCTTT
CASRTGTGTFF
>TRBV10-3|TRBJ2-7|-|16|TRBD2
TGTGCCATCAGTGAGTCGGGGGTAGCGGGAGGATACGAGCAGTACTTC
CAISESGVAGGYEQYF
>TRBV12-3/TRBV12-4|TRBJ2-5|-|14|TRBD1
TGTGCCAGCTCCGGGACAGGGGGGAAAGAGACCCAGTACTTC
CASSGTGGKETQYF